This T cell receptor beta chain was captured by sequencing in a study of persistence of HIV-infected CD4 T cells. From germline, CDR1 is SGHRS and CDR2 YFSETQ. J was trimmed by 7 bases and V by 5 bases; bases with no gene match: 8. CDR3 size: 14 residues. This nonspecific control used anti-CD3/anti-CD28 bead stimulation of CD4+ T cells. Sorting of responding CD4+ T cells relied on upregulated CD40 ligand together with CD69. Sequencing used immunoSEQ version 4 in survey mode. Method: immunoSEQ multiplex PCR; TCRdb's copy keeps in-frame clones and lacks some. The data contain fewer than 45,000 clones, around 89% of them singletons. About this clone: The antigen is undetermined.

The material sequenced was CD4+ T cells sorted from PBMCs after 18-hour stimulation, taken from a patient who received antiretroviral therapy. The V call is TRBV5-1, the J call TRBJ2-2, with 7 bases lining up with TRBD1. The source of this sequence is an adult woman with HIV who was CMV-seropositive. The CDR3, as DNA: TGCGCCAGCAGTTCCGACAGGGAAGGCGGGGAGCTGTTTTTT. Its protein product is CASSSDREGGELFF.